This TCR beta chain was captured in a study of blood T cell repertoires in COVID-19. The CDR3 contains 13 residues. Between the trimmed V and J ends, which lost 5 bases and 4 bases, there was a span of 11 bases. The authors' processing: By means of reference gene primer amplification, nucleated cell counts were estimated. Repertoires were generated with immunoSEQ multiplex PCR, while TCRdb's copy carries only in-frame clones and drops some. The V and J calls and the clone size are those of that table, but D and trimming were determined from the DNA. The table includes some 67,000 clones, approximately 90% detected once.

This receptor was taken from a young woman with acute or convalescent COVID-19. The sequencing sample was made of peripheral blood. This rearrangement joins TRBV12-3 or TRBV12-4 to TRBJ1-1; the D is unclear. Written as DNA, the CDR3 is TGTGCCAGCAGTCCTCGGGAAGGCACTGAAGCTTTCTTT. This encodes CASSPREGTEAFF.